These T cell receptor beta chains were read from a single sample in a study of a mutant IDH1 vaccine in newly diagnosed glioma. Sequencing was performed with immunoSEQ multiplex PCR; in TCRdb, only in-frame clones are kept and a portion is missing. Of 75,000 to 100,000 clones listed, about 87% were seen once; the top ten hold less than 0.65%. Specimen: PBMCs, collected from a glioma patient treated with radiotherapy, temozolomide or both. These TCRs come from a woman between 50 and 59 years old with glioma. Both conserved end residues are part of each CDR3. Fields, in order: V gene, clone size, J gene, D gene, CDR3 protein, CDR3 DNA. The D gene is left open where the match is weak. The size entry is marked missing in some rows and otherwise reads once, few, many or a size class.

v_gene: TRBV4-1; abundance: -; j_gene: TRBJ1-2; d_gene: -; CDR3aa: CASSREGTAGYGYTF; CDR3nt: TGCGCCAGCAGCCGAGAAGGGACGGCGGGATATGGCTACACCTTC
v_gene: TRBV19; abundance: -; j_gene: TRBJ1-4; d_gene: -; CDR3aa: CASSPLDAGGEKLFF; CDR3nt: TGTGCCAGTAGTCCCCTGGACGCAGGAGGGGAAAAACTGTTTTTT
v_gene: TRBV5-1; abundance: -; j_gene: TRBJ2-4; d_gene: -; CDR3aa: CASGGGPKNIQYF; CDR3nt: TGCGCCAGCGGAGGGGGACCCAAAAACATTCAGTACTTC
v_gene: TRBV27; abundance: -; j_gene: TRBJ2-7; d_gene: TRBD1; CDR3aa: CASRMGPGQGVSYEQYF; CDR3nt: TGTGCCAGCAGAATGGGACCGGGGCAGGGGGTCTCCTACGAGCAGTACTTC
v_gene: TRBV15; abundance: -; j_gene: TRBJ2-1; d_gene: TRBD2; CDR3aa: CATSRDRRPGLEQFF; CDR3nt: TGTGCCACCAGCAGAGATCGCCGTCCGGGACTAGAGCAGTTCTTC
v_gene: TRBV6-5; abundance: -; j_gene: TRBJ2-7; d_gene: -; CDR3aa: CASSYLSPLSYEQYF; CDR3nt: TGTGCCAGCAGTTACCTAAGCCCTCTTTCCTACGAGCAGTACTTC
v_gene: TRBV23-1; abundance: -; j_gene: TRBJ2-7; d_gene: -; CDR3aa: CASSQSGNREPYEQYF; CDR3nt: TGCGCCAGCAGTCAATCAGGTAACCGGGAACCCTACGAGCAGTACTTC
v_gene: TRBV6-6; abundance: -; j_gene: TRBJ1-5; d_gene: -; CDR3aa: CASSYSGPRNQPQHF; CDR3nt: TGTGCCAGCAGTTACTCTGGGCCTCGCAATCAGCCCCAGCATTTT
v_gene: TRBV30; abundance: few; j_gene: TRBJ1-4; d_gene: -; CDR3aa: CAWMGSNEKLFF; CDR3nt: TGTGCCTGGATGGGATCTAATGAAAAACTGTTTTTT
v_gene: TRBV7-7; abundance: -; j_gene: TRBJ2-5; d_gene: TRBD1; CDR3aa: CASSLGGLTGVGETQYF; CDR3nt: TGTGCTAGCAGCTTAGGGGGCTTGACAGGGGTCGGCGAGACCCAGTACTTC
v_gene: TRBV10-3; abundance: -; j_gene: TRBJ1-5; d_gene: TRBD1; CDR3aa: CAISDRGASQPQHF; CDR3nt: TGTGCCATCAGTGACAGGGGGGCGAGTCAGCCCCAGCATTTT
v_gene: TRBV30; abundance: -; j_gene: TRBJ1-5; d_gene: -; CDR3aa: CAWSARGSQPQHF; CDR3nt: TGTGCCTGGAGTGCCAGAGGGAGCCAGCCCCAGCATTTT
v_gene: TRBV5-4; abundance: -; j_gene: TRBJ2-5; d_gene: -; CDR3aa: CASSLAGAQETQYF; CDR3nt: TGTGCCAGCAGTCTCGCAGGAGCCCAAGAGACCCAGTACTTC
v_gene: TRBV5-4; abundance: -; j_gene: TRBJ2-4; d_gene: -; CDR3aa: CASSPSTVAKNIQYF; CDR3nt: TGTGCCAGCAGCCCTTCGACAGTAGCCAAAAACATTCAGTACTTC
v_gene: TRBV6-5; abundance: -; j_gene: TRBJ2-1; d_gene: -; CDR3aa: CASGLSYNEQFF; CDR3nt: TGTGCCAGCGGTCTCAGCTACAATGAGCAGTTCTTC
v_gene: TRBV9; abundance: -; j_gene: TRBJ2-1; d_gene: -; CDR3aa: CASSRFGSGEQFF; CDR3nt: TGTGCCAGCAGCCGGTTTGGGAGCGGTGAGCAGTTCTTC
v_gene: TRBV28; abundance: -; j_gene: TRBJ1-5; d_gene: -; CDR3aa: CASSPLKQGVVNQPQHF; CDR3nt: TGTGCCAGCAGTCCCCTTAAACAGGGCGTAGTGAATCAGCCCCAGCATTTT
v_gene: TRBV28; abundance: -; j_gene: TRBJ1-2; d_gene: -; CDR3aa: CASSFGEDYGYTF; CDR3nt: TGTGCCAGCAGTTTTGGGGAGGACTATGGCTACACCTTC
v_gene: TRBV7-9; abundance: few; j_gene: TRBJ2-1; d_gene: -; CDR3aa: CASSLGGPTTYEQFF; CDR3nt: TGTGCCAGCAGCTTAGGCGGACCCACGACCTATGAGCAGTTCTTC
v_gene: TRBV5-1; abundance: -; j_gene: TRBJ2-1; d_gene: -; CDR3aa: CASSLGISDNNEQFF; CDR3nt: TGCGCCAGCAGCTTGGGAATTAGCGACAACAATGAGCAGTTCTTC
v_gene: TRBV6-5; abundance: -; j_gene: TRBJ1-2; d_gene: -; CDR3aa: CASSNPGGYTF; CDR3nt: TGTGCCAGCAGTAACCCAGGAGGCTACACCTTC
v_gene: TRBV6-1; abundance: once; j_gene: TRBJ1-5; d_gene: -; CDR3aa: CASRQAEEPQHF; CDR3nt: TGTGCCAGCAGACAGGCAGAGGAGCCCCAGCATTTT
v_gene: TRBV5-1; abundance: few; j_gene: TRBJ2-5; d_gene: TRBD1; CDR3aa: CASSPEGGTGSQTQYF; CDR3nt: TGCGCCAGCAGCCCCGAGGGGGGGACAGGGTCACAGACCCAGTACTTC
v_gene: TRBV19; abundance: -; j_gene: TRBJ2-7; d_gene: -; CDR3aa: CASQKNGVHEQYF; CDR3nt: TGTGCCAGCCAAAAAAACGGGGTCCACGAGCAGTACTTC
v_gene: TRBV28; abundance: once; j_gene: TRBJ2-1; d_gene: -; CDR3aa: CASTADLRNEQFF; CDR3nt: TGTGCCAGCACGGCGGATCTGAGGAATGAGCAGTTCTTC
v_gene: TRBV7-7; abundance: -; j_gene: TRBJ2-1; d_gene: TRBD2; CDR3aa: CASSSVTSAYYNEQFF; CDR3nt: TGTGCTAGCAGTTCTGTGACTAGCGCCTATTACAATGAGCAGTTCTTC
v_gene: TRBV2; abundance: -; j_gene: TRBJ2-4; d_gene: -; CDR3aa: CASSGPEGAKNIQYF; CDR3nt: TGTGCCAGCAGCGGCCCCGAGGGGGCCAAAAACATTCAGTACTTC
v_gene: TRBV28; abundance: -; j_gene: TRBJ2-3; d_gene: -; CDR3aa: CASTEGGDTQYF; CDR3nt: TGTGCCAGCACGGAGGGCGGGGATACGCAGTATTTT
v_gene: TRBV6-5; abundance: -; j_gene: TRBJ1-2; d_gene: TRBD1; CDR3aa: CASSYGQGVSDGYTF; CDR3nt: TGTGCCAGCAGTTACGGGCAGGGGGTATCGGATGGCTACACCTTC
v_gene: TRBV5-4; abundance: -; j_gene: TRBJ1-2; d_gene: TRBD1; CDR3aa: CASSLGDRGTWSYTF; CDR3nt: TGTGCCAGCAGCTTGGGGGACAGGGGCACATGGAGCTACACCTTC
v_gene: TRBV28; abundance: -; j_gene: TRBJ2-7; d_gene: -; CDR3aa: CASIQWGEGKEQYF; CDR3nt: TGTGCCAGCATCCAATGGGGGGAAGGAAAAGAGCAGTACTTC
v_gene: TRBV7-9; abundance: -; j_gene: TRBJ2-7; d_gene: TRBD2; CDR3aa: CASSPPRTSGLYEQYF; CDR3nt: TGTGCCAGCAGCCCCCCCCGGACTAGCGGTCTCTACGAGCAGTACTTC
v_gene: TRBV7-9; abundance: -; j_gene: TRBJ2-5; d_gene: -; CDR3aa: CASSLTRSQETQYF; CDR3nt: TGTGCCAGCAGCTTAACTAGAAGCCAAGAGACCCAGTACTTC
v_gene: TRBV10-3; abundance: -; j_gene: TRBJ2-7; d_gene: -; CDR3aa: CAIRGTRGSSYEQYF; CDR3nt: TGTGCCATCAGGGGTACTAGGGGAAGCTCCTACGAGCAGTACTTC
v_gene: TRBV5-6; abundance: -; j_gene: TRBJ1-2; d_gene: -; CDR3aa: CASSLGGNGYTF; CDR3nt: TGTGCCAGCAGCTTGGGTGGCAATGGCTACACCTTC
v_gene: TRBV25-1; abundance: -; j_gene: TRBJ2-1; d_gene: -; CDR3aa: CASSARSRSEQFF; CDR3nt: TGTGCCAGCAGTGCGAGGAGTCGGAGTGAGCAGTTCTTC
v_gene: TRBV19; abundance: -; j_gene: TRBJ1-6; d_gene: -; CDR3aa: CASSIGRGSYNSPLHF; CDR3nt: TGTGCCAGTAGTATAGGGAGAGGCTCCTATAATTCACCCCTCCACTTT
v_gene: TRBV27; abundance: -; j_gene: TRBJ2-3; d_gene: -; CDR3aa: CASSLGGGRGTSTDTQYF; CDR3nt: TGTGCCAGCAGTTTAGGGGGAGGTCGGGGGACTAGCACAGATACGCAGTATTTT
v_gene: TRBV6-5; abundance: -; j_gene: TRBJ1-4; d_gene: -; CDR3aa: CASRPGRATNEKLFF; CDR3nt: TGTGCCAGCAGACCCGGTCGGGCAACTAATGAAAAACTGTTTTTT
v_gene: TRBV6-1; abundance: -; j_gene: TRBJ1-5; d_gene: -; CDR3aa: CASSLMRVGQPQHF; CDR3nt: TGTGCCAGCAGCCTCATGAGGGTCGGCCAGCCCCAGCATTTT
v_gene: TRBV16; abundance: -; j_gene: TRBJ1-2; d_gene: -; CDR3aa: CASSPWAGAAGYTF; CDR3nt: TGTGCCAGCAGCCCCTGGGCAGGGGCAGCCGGCTACACCTTC
v_gene: TRBV7-8; abundance: -; j_gene: TRBJ2-2; d_gene: TRBD2; CDR3aa: CASSRRREDTGELFF; CDR3nt: TGTGCCAGCAGCAGGAGGCGGGAGGACACCGGGGAGCTGTTTTTT
v_gene: TRBV9; abundance: -; j_gene: TRBJ2-5; d_gene: TRBD2; CDR3aa: CASSVGHSGSKTQYF; CDR3nt: TGTGCCAGCAGCGTAGGGCATAGCGGGAGTAAGACCCAGTACTTC
v_gene: TRBV19; abundance: -; j_gene: TRBJ2-1; d_gene: TRBD2; CDR3aa: CASSVRLAGVNNEQFF; CDR3nt: TGTGCCAGTAGTGTCCGACTAGCGGGAGTCAACAATGAGCAGTTCTTC
v_gene: TRBV27; abundance: -; j_gene: TRBJ2-7; d_gene: TRBD2; CDR3aa: CASRRAGTSGTEQYF; CDR3nt: TGTGCCAGCAGGCGGGCTGGGACTAGCGGGACCGAGCAGTACTTC
v_gene: TRBV19; abundance: -; j_gene: TRBJ1-5; d_gene: -; CDR3aa: CASSSRTVRGNQPQHF; CDR3nt: TGTGCCAGTAGTTCTCGGACAGTCCGGGGCAATCAGCCCCAGCATTTT
v_gene: TRBV10-1; abundance: -; j_gene: TRBJ2-3; d_gene: TRBD2; CDR3aa: CASSEGLAGPYTDTQYF; CDR3nt: TGCGCCAGCAGTGAGGGGCTAGCGGGACCCTACACAGATACGCAGTATTTT
v_gene: TRBV5-4; abundance: -; j_gene: TRBJ1-4; d_gene: TRBD1; CDR3aa: CASSSKSGGTTNEKLFF; CDR3nt: TGTGCCAGCAGCTCTAAATCAGGGGGGACAACTAATGAAAAACTGTTTTTT
v_gene: TRBV5-4; abundance: -; j_gene: TRBJ1-1; d_gene: -; CDR3aa: CASSGPGSVNTEAFF; CDR3nt: TGTGCCAGCAGCGGACCAGGGTCGGTGAACACTGAAGCTTTCTTT
v_gene: TRBV30; abundance: -; j_gene: TRBJ2-7; d_gene: TRBD2; CDR3aa: CAWSVRGTSGYEQYF; CDR3nt: TGTGCCTGGAGTGTAAGGGGGACTAGCGGCTACGAGCAGTACTTC
v_gene: TRBV7-2; abundance: -; j_gene: TRBJ2-2; d_gene: TRBD1; CDR3aa: CASSLVGDRFLFF; CDR3nt: TGTGCCAGCAGCTTAGTAGGGGACAGATTCCTGTTTTTT
v_gene: TRBV7-8; abundance: -; j_gene: TRBJ2-1; d_gene: -; CDR3aa: CASRLGTGLSNEQFF; CDR3nt: TGTGCCAGCAGGCTAGGTACAGGGTTGTCCAATGAGCAGTTCTTC
v_gene: TRBV28; abundance: -; j_gene: TRBJ2-3; d_gene: -; CDR3aa: CASTDTDTQYF; CDR3nt: TGTGCCAGCACCGACACAGATACGCAGTATTTT
v_gene: TRBV29-1; abundance: -; j_gene: TRBJ1-2; d_gene: -; CDR3aa: CSVTQNGYTF; CDR3nt: TGCAGCGTTACTCAAAACGGCTACACCTTC
v_gene: TRBV6-4; abundance: -; j_gene: TRBJ2-2; d_gene: -; CDR3aa: CASSVDGVGELFF; CDR3nt: TGTGCCAGCAGTGTCGATGGAGTCGGGGAGCTGTTTTTT
v_gene: TRBV2; abundance: -; j_gene: TRBJ2-7; d_gene: TRBD1; CDR3aa: CASKGQGYEQYF; CDR3nt: TGTGCCAGCAAGGGACAGGGATACGAGCAGTACTTC
v_gene: TRBV9; abundance: -; j_gene: TRBJ2-2; d_gene: -; CDR3aa: CASTAPASDTGELFF; CDR3nt: TGTGCCAGCACCGCTCCCGCTAGCGACACCGGGGAGCTGTTTTTT